The 18 T cell receptor beta chains given below trace back to one sample, sequenced in a study of blood T cell repertoires in COVID-19. Clones were read by immunoSEQ multiplex PCR, and TCRdb kept only the in-frame ones, dropping some. The table includes roughly 110,000 clones, approximately 85% detected once. The sequenced sample was peripheral blood. The receptors originated from a middle-aged man with acute or convalescent COVID-19.

The chain recombines TRBV7-9 with TRBJ1-1, with D unresolved. The germline V gene encodes CDR1 SEHNR and CDR2 FQNEAQ (reference sequence). Trimming left V 2 bases short and J 6 bases short, with 10 bases between. This CDR3 has 13 residues. The CDR3 loop is CASSLLRVAEAFF. CDR3 DNA sequence: TGTGCCAGCAGCTTACTCCGAGTCGCTGAAGCTTTCTTT.

The chain employs TRBV19 and TRBJ2-6; no reliable D call. The CDR3 length is 14 residues. CDR1 is LNHDA, CDR2 SQIVND, per germline (reference sequence). The ends were cut back, 5 bases at V and 0 bases at J, with 5 bases in the middle. This CDR3 reads CASSVASGANVLTF. DNA for the CDR3: TGTGCCAGTAGTGTGGCCTCTGGGGCCAACGTCCTGACTTTC. Looking up the rest from reference TRBV19 and TRBJ2-6 gives the full variable domain: DGGITQSPKYLFRKEGQNVTLSCEQNLNHDAMYWYRQDPGQGLRLIYYSQIVNDFQKGDIAEGYSVSREKKESFPLTVTSAQKNPTAFYLCASSVASGANVLTFGAGSRLTVL.

The chain employs TRBV11-3 and TRBJ2-2; tentative D call: TRBD2 (7 bases). The CDR3 consists of 15 residues. CDR1 and CDR2 from the germline V gene are SGHNT and YENEEA. V dropped 3 bases and J dropped 4 bases, with 12 bases sitting between them. The CDR3, as DNA: TGTGCCAGCAGCTTGGGGGGGCCAAGCACCGGGGAGCTGTTTTTT. Protein: CASSLGGPSTGELFF.

The chain uses TRBV7-2 and TRBJ2-5; D might be TRBD1 (7 bases). Between the trimmed V and J ends, which lost 5 bases and 6 bases, there was a span of 16 bases. The CDR3 extends over 14 amino acids. Germline assignment: CDR1 SGHTA and CDR2 FQGNSA. CDR3 coding DNA: TGTGCCAGCAGCCCCAGGAGGGGGCGACAGACCCAGTACTTC. Translation: CASSPRRGRQTQYF.

CDR3 nucleotide sequence: TGTGCCAGCAGTTACTCGTTCCATGCAACTAATGAAAAACTGTTTTTT. Protein product: CASSYSFHATNEKLFF. This chain links TRBV6-5 with TRBJ1-4; no firm D call. The CDR3 loop spans 16 amino acids. Trimming pared 0 bases from V and 0 bases from J, leaving 8 bases between. Germline assignment: CDR1 MNHEY and CDR2 SVGAGI.

A note on this clone: Other DNA sequences from this sample encode an identical CDR3 as well. The chain carries TRBV11-2 and TRBJ1-1; D not certain. Germline lookup yields CDR1 SGHAT and CDR2 FQNNGV. The V end was cut by 0 bases, the J end by 4 bases, with 9 bases between. The CDR3 loop spans 14 amino acids. The CDR3: CASSLEGGGTEAFF. Written as DNA, the CDR3 is TGTGCCAGCAGCTTAGAAGGAGGAGGCACTGAAGCTTTCTTT.

V usage is TRBV9 and J usage is TRBJ2-3; TRBD2 matches 7 bases. The germline CDR1 and CDR2 sequences are SGDLS and YYNGEE. This CDR3 has 15 residues. V gave up 0 bases and J gave up 3 bases; unmatched junction bases: 4. CDR3 region: CASSVESGVTDTQYF. CDR3 nucleotide sequence: TGTGCCAGCAGCGTAGAAAGCGGGGTGACAGATACGCAGTATTTT. Together with reference TRBV9 and TRBJ2-3, the CDR3 gives the full variable domain: DSGVTQTPKHLITATGQRVTLRCSPRSGDLSVYWYQQSLDQGLQFLIQYYNGEERAKGNILERFSAQQFPDLHSELNLSSLELGDSALYFCASSVESGVTDTQYFGPGTRLTVL.

The chain couples TRBV6-5 to TRBJ2-3, with D possibly TRBD2 on 7 matching bases. Germline assignment: CDR1 MNHEY and CDR2 SVGAGI. V dropped 6 bases and J dropped 6 bases, with 19 bases sitting between them. CDR3 length: 15 amino acids. The CDR3 DNA follows: TGTGCCAGCAGGCCCCGGGGGGCGAACCTGGATACGCAGTATTTT. Residues: CASRPRGANLDTQYF.

This clone was observed a single time. This chain uses TRBV2 with TRBJ2-7; D uncertain. CDR3 length equals 11 residues. Germline V gene data show CDR1 as SNHLY and CDR2 as FYNNEI. The V end was cut by 5 bases, the J end by 8 bases, with 10 bases between. The CDR3 coding sequence is TGTGCCAGCAGTACGGAGACGAAGCAGTACTTC. Encoded protein: CASSTETKQYF. The whole variable domain, filled in from reference TRBV2 and TRBJ2-7, reads EPEVTQTPSHQVTQMGQEVILRCVPISNHLYFYWYRQILGQKVEFLVSFYNNEISEKSEIFDDQFSVERPDGSNFTLKIRSTKLEDSAMYFCASSTETKQYFGPGTRLTVT.

V gene TRBV7-6 combines with J gene TRBJ2-3; tentative D call: TRBD2 (5 bases). The V end lost 2 bases, the J end lost 0 bases, and 9 bases lay between the germline ends. Germline-derived CDR1 and CDR2 are SGHVS and FNYEAQ. This CDR3 comprises 15 residues. CDR3 sequence: CASSLSLASTDTQYF. As DNA, the CDR3 is TGTGCCAGCAGCTTATCCCTAGCTAGCACAGATACGCAGTATTTT.

The chain links TRBV6-2 or TRBV6-3 to TRBJ2-1; D unclear. Trimming pared 1 base from V and 10 bases from J, leaving 5 bases between. Germline CDR1 is MNHEY and CDR2 is SVGEGT. The CDR3 covers 11 residues. CDR3 region: CASSYYGEQFF. The CDR3 DNA follows: TGTGCCAGCAGTTACTACGGGGAGCAGTTCTTC.

The rearrangement links TRBV6-5 to TRBJ2-7; D is possibly TRBD2 (5 bases). From germline, CDR1 is MNHEY and CDR2 SVGAGI. The CDR3 runs 15 residues. V dropped 10 bases and J dropped 3 bases, with 22 bases sitting between them. CDR3 nucleotide sequence: TGTGCCACCGGCCTTTTGCAGCGGTTAAACTACGAGCAGTACTTC. Protein product: CATGLLQRLNYEQYF.

This chain uses TRBV18 with TRBJ2-4; 8 nucleotides match TRBD1. The CDR3 contains 14 residues. Germline V gene data show CDR1 as KGHSH and CDR2 as LQKENI. Losses at the gene ends were 6 bases for V and 7 bases for J; bases not matched to a gene: 8. CDR3 amino acids: CASSPRQGRNIQYF. The DNA for the CDR3 is TGTGCCAGCTCCCCTAGACAGGGGAGGAACATTCAGTACTTC.

The CDR3 sequence: CASSSLAGAYNEQFF. CDR3 in DNA: TGCGCCAGCAGTTCCCTGGCGGGGGCTTACAATGAGCAGTTCTTC. The chain is built from TRBV10-2 and TRBJ2-1; D might be TRBD2 (7 bases). The germline V and J ends were trimmed by 5 bases and 4 bases, with 15 bases remaining between them. Germline CDR1 WSHSY, CDR2 SAAADI. The CDR3 sequence is 15 residues long.

V is TRBV27 and J is TRBJ2-7; the match to TRBD1 covers 8 bases. CDR1 and CDR2 from the germline V gene are MNHEY and SMNVEV (reference sequence). The V segment lost 6 bases and the J segment 4 bases; nucleotides outside the gene matches: 11. CDR3 length equals 15 residues. The chain's CDR3 is CASSRYGTGPYEQYF. The DNA of the CDR3 is TGTGCCAGCAGCCGATACGGGACAGGCCCTTACGAGCAGTACTTC.

This rearrangement joins TRBV15 to TRBJ1-4; 7 bases line up with TRBD1. Germline lookup yields CDR1 LNHNV and CDR2 YYDKDF (reference sequence). The junction had 4 bases not matched to a gene; V was cut back by 4 bases and J by 2 bases. The CDR3 has 15 amino acids. CDR3 sequence: CATSKTGATNEKLFF. The CDR3 region has the DNA TGTGCCACCAGCAAAACAGGGGCGACTAATGAAAAACTGTTTTTT.

The CDR3 sequence: CSLTGTYHNEQFF. CDR3 nucleotides: TGCAGCCTCACGGGGACATACCACAATGAGCAGTTCTTC. The chain recombines TRBV29-1 with TRBJ2-1; D might be TRBD1 (6 bases). Germline V gives CDR1 SQVTM, CDR2 ANQGSEA. The CDR3 runs to 13 residues. Trimming took off 8 bases at V and 5 bases at J, with 16 bases between the two ends.

The chain employs TRBV6-5 and TRBJ2-1; 7 bases are shared with TRBD1. From germline, CDR1 is MNHEY and CDR2 SVGAGI. The CDR3 contains 15 residues. Unmatched junction bases numbered 11, after V lost 6 bases and J lost 6 bases. The CDR3 DNA sequence: TGTGCCAGCAGGCTAACGTACACAGGGGTCAATGAGCAGTTCTTC. Amino acids: CASRLTYTGVNEQFF.